A selection of T cell receptor beta chains follows, all from one sample in a study of T cells after yellow fever vaccination. One entry per CDR3 protein, called by TCRdb with MiXCR from the 5' RACE reads. The sample consists of approximately 300,000 distinct CDR3 sequences, 8.7% of them appearing once. Sequencing was performed on PBMCs, taken on the day of the first yellow fever vaccination. All receptors derive from a man aged 18 to 29 who received the YFV17D yellow fever vaccine. Both conserved end residues are part of each CDR3. A D gene is named only where the DNA matches it firmly. Rows give clone size only sometimes, using once, few, many, or a class for an expanded clone.

CDR3 DNA,CDR3 protein,clone size,D gene,J gene,V gene
TGTGCCAGCAGCTTAGAGTTTCCAGGGGATAGTATTTACTATGGCTACACCTTC,CASSLEFPGDSIYYGYTF,-,-,TRBJ1-2,TRBV11-2
TGTGCCAGCAGCTTGGGGACAGGGGGAAGTCCACCCCTCCACTTT,CASSLGTGGSPPLHF,-,TRBD1,TRBJ1-6,TRBV5-4
TGTGCCAGCAGTTACTCCAGGGCCGGACCTAATTCACCCCTCCACTTT,CASSYSRAGPNSPLHF,-,-,TRBJ1-6,TRBV6-5
TGTGCCAGCAGTTTAGAGGCAGGGGGCCGTAATCAGCCCCAGCATTTT,CASSLEAGGRNQPQHF,-,TRBD1,TRBJ1-5,TRBV12-3/TRBV12-4
TGTGCCAGCAGCTTAGATCCCGAGGGCAGGTGGCTTGAGACCCAGTACTTC,CASSLDPEGRWLETQYF,few,-,TRBJ2-5,TRBV7-8
TGTGCCAGCAGTTATTATGCGGACAGGGCTGTCAACGAGCAGTACTTC,CASSYYADRAVNEQYF,-,TRBD1,TRBJ2-7,TRBV6-9
TGCAGTGCTAGAGATTTGACGGGAGTCGTCAGTCGACACAACTATGGCTACACCTTC,CSARDLTGVVSRHNYGYTF,-,-,TRBJ1-2,TRBV20-1
TGCAGTGCCTCGGGACTAGCAAGCACAGATACGCAGTATTTT,CSASGLASTDTQYF,-,TRBD2,TRBJ2-3,TRBV20-1
TGTGCCAGCGGGCACAGCACCTACGAGCAGTACTTC,CASGHSTYEQYF,few,-,TRBJ2-7,TRBV12-3/TRBV12-4
TGTGCCAGCAGTAACAGGGCAGATACGCAGTATTTT,CASSNRADTQYF,few,-,TRBJ2-3,TRBV2
TGCAGTGCTAGGGCCCCTAGGGCTGCGGATACGCAGTATTTT,CSARAPRAADTQYF,-,-,TRBJ2-3,TRBV20-1
TGCGCCAGCAGCTTACTGGGGGCGTTGGAGACCCAGTACTTC,CASSLLGALETQYF,many,-,TRBJ2-5,TRBV5-1
TGTGCCAGCAGTGAATGGGGGACAGGGGCCTACGAGCAGTACTTC,CASSEWGTGAYEQYF,-,TRBD1,TRBJ2-7,TRBV2
TGCAGTGCTAGTCGCTTAGGACAGACGTTTTTTCAGCCCCAGCATTTT,CSASRLGQTFFQPQHF,few,-,TRBJ1-5,TRBV20-1
TGCGCCAGCAGCCAAGGAGCTGCTCGTCGGAGCACAGATACGCAGTATTTT,CASSQGAARRSTDTQYF,-,-,TRBJ2-3,TRBV4-1
TGCAGCGTGGGGGGTCGGGTCCGGGCTCCGCAGTATTTT,CSVGGRVRAPQYF,many,-,TRBJ2-3,TRBV29-1
TGCAGCGTCGTTTGGGACTACGAGCAGTACTTC,CSVVWDYEQYF,many,-,TRBJ2-7,TRBV29-1
TGTGCCAGCAGCCTGTTGGGCAGACGAGGGATCCTTCTAGCCAAAAACATTCAGTACTTC,CASSLLGRRGILLAKNIQYF,-,-,TRBJ2-4,TRBV12-3/TRBV12-4
TGTGCCAGCTGCCTGACAGGGAACACAGATACGCAGTATTTT,CASCLTGNTDTQYF,-,TRBD1,TRBJ2-3,TRBV18
TGCGCCAGCAGCCAAGACCCGGGACAGGCGAACTACGAGCAGTACTTC,CASSQDPGQANYEQYF,many,TRBD1,TRBJ2-7,TRBV4-1
TGTGCCAGCAGCTGGGGGGGTCGGGGAAACACCATATATTTT,CASSWGGRGNTIYF,few,-,TRBJ1-3,TRBV5-4
TGTGCCAGCAGTTGGGGACTAGCGGGGGCACCGGGCACCGGGGAGCTGTTTTTT,CASSWGLAGAPGTGELFF,-,TRBD2,TRBJ2-2,TRBV6-5
TGTGCCAGCAGTCGGGTGGCGGGGGTGAGCACAGATACGCAGTATTTT,CASSRVAGVSTDTQYF,few,TRBD2,TRBJ2-3,TRBV5-4
TGTGCCAGCAGTTTGTACAGGGGCTACGAGCAGTACTTC,CASSLYRGYEQYF,few,TRBD1,TRBJ2-7,TRBV6-5
TGCGCCAGTACGACAGGGCTTGGGACAGATACGCAGTATTTT,CASTTGLGTDTQYF,-,TRBD1,TRBJ2-3,TRBV5-1
TGTGCCAGCAGCCAAGAAAACAGGGACTACAATGAGCAGTTCTTC,CASSQENRDYNEQFF,-,-,TRBJ2-1,TRBV4-2
TGCGCCAGCAGCTTGAGCGCGAACACCGGGGAGCTGTTTTTT,CASSLSANTGELFF,-,-,TRBJ2-2,TRBV5-1
TGTGCCAGCAGTGAAGACAGGGGGCGTGAGACTGAAGCTTTCTTT,CASSEDRGRETEAFF,-,TRBD1,TRBJ1-1,TRBV6-1
TGCGCCAGCAGCCCCGACCGGGACAGGGGCGATTCACCCCTCCACTTT,CASSPDRDRGDSPLHF,-,TRBD1,TRBJ1-6,TRBV4-1
TGTGCCAGCAGCGCCCCAGGAGCCGGTGAAGCTTTCTTT,CASSAPGAGEAFF,few,-,TRBJ1-1,TRBV7-2
TGCAGCGTTGAAACGACAGGCGTTTATGGCTACACCTTC,CSVETTGVYGYTF,-,-,TRBJ1-2,TRBV29-1
TGCGCCAGCAGCTTGGGACAGGGGATAGGAAACACCATATATTTT,CASSLGQGIGNTIYF,-,TRBD1,TRBJ1-3,TRBV5-1
TGCAGTGCTAGAGATTTGGGGGCGATCTATGGCTACACCTTC,CSARDLGAIYGYTF,-,-,TRBJ1-2,TRBV20-1
TGTGCCACCAAATACAGCTACTACGAGCAGTACTTC,CATKYSYYEQYF,-,-,TRBJ2-7,TRBV24-1
TGTGCCAGCAGCCAAGGGGGGAAGACAGATACGCAGTATTTT,CASSQGGKTDTQYF,few,-,TRBJ2-3,TRBV4-2
TGTGCCAGCAGCCCAGTGACAGATTCACCCCTCCACTTT,CASSPVTDSPLHF,-,-,TRBJ1-6,TRBV7-9
TGCAGTGCTAGAGGGTATAATTCACCCCTCCACTTT,CSARGYNSPLHF,few,-,TRBJ1-6,TRBV20-1
TGTGCCAGCAGTCGACGGACTGAAGCTTTCTTT,CASSRRTEAFF,many,-,TRBJ1-1,TRBV12-3/TRBV12-4
TGCGCCAGCAGCCGGGAAAAACAGGGCTTCTCTGGAAACACCATATATTTT,CASSREKQGFSGNTIYF,-,-,TRBJ1-3,TRBV4-1
TGTGCCAGCAGCGAGAGACAGGGCCTAGAGCGACCTACGCAGTATTTT,CASSERQGLERPTQYF,few,TRBD1,TRBJ2-3,TRBV7-9
TGCGCCAGCAGCTTGGTTTCAGGGGGCGATGAGCAGTTCTTC,CASSLVSGGDEQFF,few,TRBD1,TRBJ2-1,TRBV5-1
TGCGCCAGCAGCTCACAGGGCAGGGGCTATGGCTACACCTTC,CASSSQGRGYGYTF,-,-,TRBJ1-2,TRBV4-3
TGTGCCTGGAGTGGTGCAACTAATGAAAAACTGTTTTTT,CAWSGATNEKLFF,many,-,TRBJ1-4,TRBV30
TGCAGTGCTGGCCGGGATCAAGAGACCCAGTACTTC,CSAGRDQETQYF,few,-,TRBJ2-5,TRBV20-1
TGCGCCAGCAGCCAACCAGGGTCCTACGAGCAGTACTTC,CASSQPGSYEQYF,-,-,TRBJ2-7,TRBV4-1
TGTGCCAGCAGCCCATTCTTTAGGGTGAACAATGAAAAACTGTTTTTT,CASSPFFRVNNEKLFF,few,-,TRBJ1-4,TRBV7-8
TGTGCCAGCAGCCTACCGGGGGGGCCGATTAAGGCCAAAAACATTCAGTACTTC,CASSLPGGPIKAKNIQYF,few,TRBD2,TRBJ2-4,TRBV7-8
TGTGCCAGCTCAGAAACCGGGGAGCTGTTTTTT,CASSETGELFF,many,-,TRBJ2-2,TRBV18
TGTGCCAGCTCCAGATCCTTGGGGGCCGGGCAAGAGACCCAGTACTTC,CASSRSLGAGQETQYF,few,-,TRBJ2-5,TRBV6-2/TRBV6-3
TGTGCCAGCAGCCTGCTGGGGGTGGGGACTGAAGCTTTCTTT,CASSLLGVGTEAFF,many,-,TRBJ1-1,TRBV5-8
TGCAGTGCCCTCTTCCCGGTTTTGCTAGATACGCAGTATTTT,CSALFPVLLDTQYF,few,-,TRBJ2-3,TRBV20-1
TGTGCCAGCAGCTTAGATGTTGGGCTAGCGGGATCAGAGACCCAGTACTTC,CASSLDVGLAGSETQYF,few,TRBD2,TRBJ2-5,TRBV7-9
TGTGCCAGCAGTGGGACGGGAAAAAACATTCAGTACTTC,CASSGTGKNIQYF,many,-,TRBJ2-4,TRBV12-3/TRBV12-4